The 20 T cell receptor beta chains listed next were all sequenced from one sample in a study of human T cells and chemical hapten exposure. The library tagged individual cDNA molecules with unique molecular identifiers. TCRdb fed the reads into MiXCR, producing one record per CDR3 protein. The sample contains around 120,000 distinct CDR3 sequences, 8.5% to 9% of which appear only once. It was from unfractionated whole blood that total RNA was extracted. The sequencing input was whole blood. Source of these receptors: a human donor in good health. Some clones in this sample may be carry-over from other donors' samples.

The rearrangement uses TRBV5-4 and TRBJ2-5; D is unresolved. The CDR3 loop spans 15 amino acids. Germline CDR1 SGHNT, CDR2 YYREEE (reference sequence). V was trimmed by 0 bases and J by 4 bases, leaving 13 bases between them. The CDR3, as DNA: TGTGCCAGCAGCTTGGGGGCGTCGAGAGGAGAGACCCAGTACTTC. Translating gives CASSLGASRGETQYF.

The chain has TRBV10-1 and TRBJ1-1; D may be TRBD1 (5 bases). The CDR3 spans 13 residues. CDR1 and CDR2 from the germline V gene are WNHNN and SYGVQD (reference sequence). With 7 bases removed from V and 5 bases from J, the gap between germline ends came to 14 bases. CDR3 nucleotide sequence: TGCGCCAGCATGCAGGGTCTTCGTACTGAAGCTTTCTTT. Residues: CASMQGLRTEAFF.

In this sample, this clonotype turned up many times. This chain links TRBV7-2 with TRBJ1-6; no clear D gene. Trimming left V 5 bases short and J 3 bases short, with 11 bases between. The germline CDR1 and CDR2 sequences are SGHTA and FQGNSA. CDR3 length equals 15 residues. CDR3 residues: CASSRTQGYNSPLHF. In DNA form, the CDR3 reads TGTGCCAGCAGCCGTACACAAGGCTATAATTCACCCCTCCACTTT.

This clonotype was observed at least ten times. The V gene is TRBV18, the J gene TRBJ1-5; the D gene is possibly TRBD1 (5 bases). Germline values: CDR1 KGHSH, CDR2 LQKENI. V was shortened by 6 bases and J by 2 bases, with 20 bases between the two germline ends. This CDR3 region has 17 residues. In DNA, the CDR3 is TGTGCCAGCTCGCCTGTGGCCGGGGCCAGGGGCAATCAGCCCCAGCATTTT. Amino acids: CASSPVAGARGNQPQHF. Full variable domain (missing parts from reference TRBV18 and TRBJ1-5): NAGVMQNPRHLVRRRGQEARLRCSPMKGHSHVYWYRQLPEEGLKFMVYLQKENIIDESGMPKERFSAEFPKEGPSILRIQQVVRGDSAAYFCASSPVAGARGNQPQHFGDGTRLSIL.

This clonotype was counted between two and nine times. J is TRBJ2-2 and V is TRBV29-1; D gene uncertain. In germline, CDR1 is SQVTM, CDR2 ANQGSEA. With 5 bases removed from V and 2 bases from J, the gap between germline ends came to 3 bases. The CDR3 length is 11 residues. CDR3: CSVSNTGELFF. The DNA for the CDR3 is TGCAGCGTTTCAAACACCGGGGAGCTGTTTTTT.

This clonotype came up many times. J is TRBJ2-3 and V is TRBV10-3, with 13 bases lining up with TRBD2. J was trimmed by 2 bases and V by 9 bases; bases with no gene match: 11. Germline CDR1 and CDR2: ENHRY and SYGVKD. This CDR3 has 17 amino acids. The CDR3 coding sequence is TGTGCCATAACTCCCGGGACTAGCGGGGCCCTCACAGATACGCAGTATTTT. It translates to CAITPGTSGALTDTQYF.

This clonotype was detected only a few times. The rearrangement uses TRBV4-3 and TRBJ2-7; D may be TRBD2 (6 bases). Looked up from germline, CDR1 is LGHNA and CDR2 is YSLEER. V lost 4 bases to trimming and J lost 1 base, with 11 bases between them. This CDR3 spans 14 amino acids. Here the CDR3 reads CASSPNRGSYEQYF. Here the CDR3 DNA reads TGCGCCAGCAGCCCCAACCGGGGGTCCTACGAGCAGTACTTC.

The DNA of the CDR3 is TGTGCCAGCAGTTACTCGCCCCATAGCTCTGGAAACACCATATATTTT. Its protein product is CASSYSPHSSGNTIYF. The J gene is TRBJ1-3, the V gene TRBV6-5; D is unresolved. CDR3 length: 16 residues. Trimming left V 0 bases short and J 0 bases short, with 9 bases between. Germline V CDR1 and CDR2: MNHEY, SVGAGI.

In this sample, this clonotype turned up many times. This rearrangement joins TRBV15 to TRBJ2-2; no reliable D call. There are 14 residues in the CDR3. V lost 3 bases and J lost 0, with 5 bases in between. Germline lookup yields CDR1 LNHNV and CDR2 YYDKDF (reference sequence). CDR3 nucleotide sequence: TGTGCCACCAGCAGTGATTCGAACACCGGGGAGCTGTTTTTT. It translates to CATSSDSNTGELFF. Using reference TRBV15 and TRBJ2-2 for the parts outside the CDR3, the full variable domain is DAMVIQNPRYQVTQFGKPVTLSCSQTLNHNVMYWYQQKSSQAPKLLFHYYDKDFNNEADTPDNFQSRRPNTSFCFLDIRSPGLGDTAMYLCATSSDSNTGELFFGEGSRLTVL.

This clonotype was detected many times. The CDR3 region is CAISETAQETQYF. The CDR3 bases are TGTGCCATCAGTGAGACAGCACAAGAGACCCAGTACTTC. The V call is TRBV10-3, the J call TRBJ2-5; D is ambiguous. Germline loops: CDR1 ENHRY, CDR2 SYGVKD. This CDR3 spans 13 amino acids. Between the trimmed V and J ends, which lost 2 bases and 2 bases, there was a span of 6 bases.

In its sample, this clonotype was seen many times. The CDR3 protein is CASSLAGRETDTQYF. The CDR3 nucleotides are TGTGCCAGCAGCTTAGCAGGCAGGGAGACAGATACGCAGTATTTT. V is TRBV7-9 and J is TRBJ2-3, with D possibly being TRBD1 or TRBD2 (5 bases each). Germline CDR1 and CDR2: SEHNR and FQNEAQ (reference sequence). Trimming left V 0 bases short and J 3 bases short, with 10 bases between. This CDR3 contains 15 residues.

This chain joins TRBV4-1 and TRBJ2-1, with D perhaps matching TRBD1 (6 bases). The CDR3 runs 15 residues. V was trimmed by 1 base and J by 2 bases, leaving 9 bases between them. Germline CDR1 and CDR2: MGHRA and YSYEKL. CDR3 sequence: CASSQGTATYNEQFF. The DNA for the CDR3 is TGCGCCAGCAGCCAAGGGACAGCCACCTACAATGAGCAGTTCTTC.

The chain is built from TRBV4-3 and TRBJ2-1, with a possible D match to TRBD2 (5 bases). Germline CDR1 reads LGHNA; CDR2 reads YSLEER. CDR3 length equals 16 residues. Trimming cost V 4 bases and J 7 bases, with 20 bases left between them. CDR3 protein: CASSPELDLVGNEQFF. Here the CDR3 DNA reads TGCGCCAGCAGCCCTGAGCTGGACTTAGTCGGGAATGAGCAGTTCTTC.

As concerns this clonotype: This sequence may be a read error, since a much larger clone differs from it by one base. V is TRBV10-3 and J is TRBJ2-7; a weak D match, TRBD1 (5 bases). CDR1 and CDR2 from the germline V gene are ENHRY and SYGVKD. The CDR3 is made up of 13 amino acids. The CDR3 protein is CTIRALSNYEQYF. The CDR3 bases are TGTACCATCAGGGCCCTGTCCAACTACGAGCAGTACTTC.

In this sample, this clonotype turned up many times. The chain carries TRBV18 and TRBJ1-3; a weak D match, TRBD1 (6 bases). The germline V and J ends were trimmed by 3 bases and 4 bases, with 13 bases remaining between them. CDR3 length: 15 residues. Germline loops: CDR1 KGHSH, CDR2 LQKENI. The CDR3 sequence is CASSPVQGTGNTIYF. The CDR3, as DNA: TGTGCCAGCTCACCGGTCCAGGGGACAGGAAACACCATATATTTT. The full variable domain, its missing parts supplied by reference TRBV18 and TRBJ1-3, is NAGVMQNPRHLVRRRGQEARLRCSPMKGHSHVYWYRQLPEEGLKFMVYLQKENIIDESGMPKERFSAEFPKEGPSILRIQQVVRGDSAAYFCASSPVQGTGNTIYFGEGSWLTVV.

This clonotype has just a few counts. The chain couples TRBV7-6 to TRBJ1-1; D is undetermined. CDR1 is SGHVS and CDR2 is FNYEAQ in the germline V gene. The CDR3 has 15 amino acids. Trimming cost V 4 bases and J 1 base, with 13 bases left between them. The CDR3 loop reads CASSSPGGRNTEAFF. The CDR3 nucleotides read TGTGCCAGCAGCTCCCCAGGCGGCCGGAACACTGAAGCTTTCTTT.

This clonotype has a handful of counts. The chain employs TRBV30 and TRBJ2-7; 9 bases line up with TRBD1. The length of the CDR3 is 14 residues. Germline assignment: CDR1 GTSNPN and CDR2 SVGIG (reference sequence). V was clipped by 3 bases and J by 2 bases; unmatched bases: 5. The CDR3 bases are TGTGCCTGGAGCCGTAGACAGGGGGCCTACGAGCAGTACTTC. This sequence encodes CAWSRRQGAYEQYF.

This clonotype was picked up many times. V usage is TRBV7-9 and J usage is TRBJ2-1; 12 bases align to TRBD2. Germline V gene lookup returns CDR1 SEHNR and CDR2 FQNEAQ (reference sequence). J was trimmed by 7 bases and V by 5 bases; bases with no gene match: 6. The CDR3 sequence is 15 residues long. For the CDR3, the DNA is TGTGCCAGCAGCCCGCCCCTAGCGGGGGGGAATGAGCAGTTCTTC. This translates into CASSPPLAGGNEQFF.

This clonotype was picked up a small number of times. The chain links TRBV6-6 to TRBJ2-7, with D unresolved. This CDR3 has 13 residues. Germline assignment: CDR1 MNHNY and CDR2 SVGAGI (reference sequence). V was clipped by 2 bases and J by 0 bases, with 5 bases between them. This chain's CDR3 is CASSYGNSYEQYF. CDR3 in DNA: TGTGCCAGCAGTTACGGCAACTCCTACGAGCAGTACTTC.

The chain employs TRBV5-1 and TRBJ2-3; D is unresolved. Germline lookup yields CDR1 SGHRS and CDR2 YFSETQ. The length of the CDR3 is 14 residues. The V and J ends lost 0 bases and 2 bases respectively, with 7 bases between them. In DNA, the CDR3 is TGCGCCAGCAGCTTGGATATCGACACAGATACGCAGTATTTT. This gives the protein CASSLDIDTDTQYF.